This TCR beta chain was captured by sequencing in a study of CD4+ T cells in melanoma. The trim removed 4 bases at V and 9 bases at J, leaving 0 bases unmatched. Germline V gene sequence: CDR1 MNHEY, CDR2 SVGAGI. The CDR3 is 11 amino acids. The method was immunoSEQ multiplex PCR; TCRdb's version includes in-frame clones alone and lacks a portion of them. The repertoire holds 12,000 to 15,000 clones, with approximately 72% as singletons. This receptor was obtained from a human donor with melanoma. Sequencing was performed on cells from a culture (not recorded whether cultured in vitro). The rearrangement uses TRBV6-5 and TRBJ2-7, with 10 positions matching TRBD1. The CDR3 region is CASSWTGGQYF. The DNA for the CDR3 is TGTGCCAGCAGTTGGACAGGGGGGCAGTACTTC.